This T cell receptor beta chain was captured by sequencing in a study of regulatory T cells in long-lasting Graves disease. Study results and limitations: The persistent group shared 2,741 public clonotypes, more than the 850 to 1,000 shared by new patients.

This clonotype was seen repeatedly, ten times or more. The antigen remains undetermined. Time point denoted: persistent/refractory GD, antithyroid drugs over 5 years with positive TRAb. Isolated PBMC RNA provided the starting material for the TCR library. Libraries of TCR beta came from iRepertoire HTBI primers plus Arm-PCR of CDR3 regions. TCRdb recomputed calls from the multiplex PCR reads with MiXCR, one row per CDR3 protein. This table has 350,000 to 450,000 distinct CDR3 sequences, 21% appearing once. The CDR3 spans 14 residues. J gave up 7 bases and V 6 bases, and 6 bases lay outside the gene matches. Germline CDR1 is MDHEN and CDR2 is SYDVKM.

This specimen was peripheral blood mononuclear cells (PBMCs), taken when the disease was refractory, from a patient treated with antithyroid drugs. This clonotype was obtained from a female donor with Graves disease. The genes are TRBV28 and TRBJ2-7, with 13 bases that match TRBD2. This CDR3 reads CASSQGLAGVEQYF. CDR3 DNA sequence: TGTGCCAGCAGCCAAGGACTAGCGGGAGTTGAGCAGTACTTC.